This T cell receptor (beta chain) stems from a study of molecular identifiers for immune sequencing clone quantification. In TCRdb, the PCR reads were re-called with MiXCR into one record per CDR3 protein. The data hold over 50,000 distinct CDR3 sequences, with more than 35% observed a single time. This clonotype came up many times. V lost 8 bases to trimming and J lost 6 bases, with 9 bases between them. The CDR3 length is 11 residues. The germline V gene encodes CDR1 MDHEN and CDR2 SYDVKM. This TCR derives from a human donor in good health. Some libraries in this study had Jurkat cell RNA spiked in. The chain combines TRBV28 with TRBJ2-3; no clear D. The sequencing input was naive CD8+ T cells from blood, with Jurkat cell RNA spiked in. The subset: FACS-sorted CD8+CD4-CCR7+CD45RA+ naive T cells. The CDR3 loop is CASGPSDTQYF. Here the CDR3 DNA reads TGTGCCAGCGGGCCGTCGGATACGCAGTATTTT.